The 24 T cell receptor beta chains presented below share a single source sample, sequenced in a study of blood T cell repertoires in COVID-19. Clones were sequenced by immunoSEQ multiplex PCR, and TCRdb holds only the in-frame ones, with some missing. The sample lists 350,000 to 450,000 clones; around 89% were seen once. The sequencing sample was made of PBMCs or T cells enriched from blood (not recorded which). The receptors were sampled from a man aged 25 to 40 who had recovered from COVID-19.

This sequence joins TRBV10-2 and TRBJ1-1; 7 bases align to TRBD1. Germline-derived CDR1 and CDR2 are WSHSY and SAAADI. Trimming took 6 bases from V and 4 from J; bases not matched to a gene: 8. The CDR3 runs to 14 residues. DNA of the CDR3: TGCGCCAGCAGGAGACAGGGTTTGGGCACTGAAGCTTTCTTT. Encoded protein: CASRRQGLGTEAFF.

This clone was seen once. The chain links TRBV4-2 to TRBJ2-7; tentatively, D is TRBD1 (7 bases). CDR3 length: 16 amino acids. The germline V gene encodes CDR1 LGHNA and CDR2 YNFKEQ. The V end lost 3 bases, the J end lost 2 bases, and 17 bases lay between the germline ends. CDR3 in amino acids: CASSHRFRGETYEQYF. For the CDR3, the DNA is TGTGCCAGCAGCCACCGCTTCAGGGGGGAAACCTACGAGCAGTACTTC.

The V gene is TRBV3-1 (or the pseudogene TRBV3-2), the J gene TRBJ2-6; maybe TRBD2 (6 bases). Per germline, CDR1 LGHDT and CDR2 YNNKEL (reference sequence). V shed 0 bases and J shed 0 bases, with 9 bases lying between them. The length of the CDR3 is 17 residues. The CDR3 DNA is TGTGCCAGCAGCCAAGAGGGGAGGAGCTCTGGGGCCAACGTCCTGACTTTC. It translates to CASSQEGRSSGANVLTF.

Here the CDR3 reads CASSLGQGVNTGELFF. Here the CDR3 DNA reads TGTGCCAGCAGCTTAGGCCAGGGGGTGAACACCGGGGAGCTGTTTTTT. The chain links TRBV11-2 to TRBJ2-2, with 7 bases fitting TRBD1. From germline, CDR1 is SGHAT and CDR2 FQNNGV. The CDR3 has 16 residues. Unmatched junction bases numbered 3, after V lost 1 base and J lost 1 base.

The chain is built from TRBV2 and TRBJ1-5; TRBD1 matches 7 bases. This CDR3 comprises 15 residues. Germline CDR1 and CDR2: SNHLY and FYNNEI. J was trimmed by 5 bases and V by 4 bases; bases with no gene match: 8. The CDR3 loop is CASSGGLGGDQPQHF. The CDR3 bases are TGTGCCAGCAGTGGGGGTCTAGGGGGCGATCAGCCCCAGCATTTT.

The chain carries TRBV27 and TRBJ1-6; the D is unclear. CDR1 is MNHEY and CDR2 is SMNVEV in the germline V gene (reference sequence). Trimming cost V 8 bases and J 8 bases, with 10 bases left between them. The CDR3 extends over 12 amino acids. The CDR3 DNA reads as TGTGCCAGCTCCTCGGGATATTCACCCCTCCACTTT. Residues: CASSSGYSPLHF.

V usage is TRBV27 and J usage is TRBJ1-1; D gene ambiguous. The V end was cut by 3 bases, the J end by 5 bases, with 10 bases between. The CDR3 loop spans 13 amino acids. Germline V gene lookup returns CDR1 MNHEY and CDR2 SMNVEV (reference sequence). As DNA, the CDR3 is TGTGCCAGCAGTTTGGGTGCGGGTACTGAAGCTTTCTTT. Residues: CASSLGAGTEAFF.

This rearrangement joins TRBV9 to TRBJ2-7, with 9 bases lining up with TRBD1. V lost 4 bases, J lost 5 bases, and 7 bases stayed unmatched. The V gene's germline CDR1 is SGDLS and CDR2 YYNGEE. The CDR3 runs to 14 residues. Written as DNA, the CDR3 is TGTGCCAGCAGCAGCCGGGACAGGGACCACGAGCAGTACTTC. This encodes CASSSRDRDHEQYF. Variable domain in full (rest from reference TRBV9 and TRBJ2-7): DSGVTQTPKHLITATGQRVTLRCSPRSGDLSVYWYQQSLDQGLQFLIQYYNGEERAKGNILERFSAQQFPDLHSELNLSSLELGDSALYFCASSSRDRDHEQYFGPGTRLTVT.

The V and J genes are TRBV27 and TRBJ2-7; no reliable D call. The V end lost 4 bases, the J end lost 0 bases, and 10 bases lay between the germline ends. The CDR3 spans 14 residues. Germline V lookup: CDR1 MNHEY, CDR2 SMNVEV (reference sequence). The CDR3 coding sequence is TGTGCCAGCAGTTCCACACGAGGCTCCTACGAGCAGTACTTC. Its protein is CASSSTRGSYEQYF.

The chain combines TRBV3-1 (or the pseudogene TRBV3-2) with TRBJ1-6; 7 bases agree with TRBD1. CDR1 and CDR2 (germline): LGHDT, YNNKEL (reference sequence). V was pared by 4 bases and J by 9 bases, with 9 bases of the junction left unmatched. This CDR3 is built from 15 residues. The DNA of the CDR3 is TGTGCCAGCAGCCGTCCGGGACAGAGAGGTTCACCCCTCCACTTT. As protein: CASSRPGQRGSPLHF.

The chain recombines TRBV10-3 with TRBJ2-3, with 11 bases aligning to TRBD2. J lost 6 bases, V lost 8 bases, and 10 bases had no gene match. In germline, CDR1 is ENHRY, CDR2 SYGVKD. The length of the CDR3 is 15 residues. The CDR3: CAIGLTSGRGDTQYF. The CDR3 DNA reads TGTGCCATCGGATTAACTAGCGGGAGAGGGGATACGCAGTATTTT.

V is TRBV3-1 (or the pseudogene TRBV3-2) and J is TRBJ2-5; D is unclear. The ends were cut back, 2 bases at V and 5 bases at J, with 3 bases in the middle. The CDR3 is 11 amino acids. In germline, CDR1 is LGHDT, CDR2 YNNKEL (reference sequence). The CDR3 DNA reads TGTGCCAGCAGCCAACTTGAGACCCAGTACTTC. This codes for CASSQLETQYF.

This rearrangement joins TRBV19 to TRBJ2-1; 9 nucleotides agree with TRBD2. CDR1 is LNHDA, CDR2 SQIVND, per germline (reference sequence). Trimming took 4 bases from V and 7 from J; bases not matched to a gene: 5. The length of the CDR3 is 14 residues. The CDR3 loop is CASSKGLAGNEQFF. The CDR3 DNA is TGTGCCAGTAGTAAGGGACTAGCTGGGAATGAGCAGTTCTTC.

This chain uses TRBV7-5 with TRBJ2-3; the listed D gene, TRBD2, was not tested against the DNA. TRBV7-5 represents a pseudogene. The CDR3 runs to 16 residues. The CDR3: CVRTVLAGTYTDTQYF. In DNA form, the CDR3 reads TGTGTCAGAACCGTTCTAGCGGGCACATACACAGATACGCAGTATTTT.

The genes are TRBV2 and TRBJ1-4; no reliable D call. CDR1 and CDR2 from the germline V gene are SNHLY and FYNNEI. Trimming took 7 bases from V and 4 from J, leaving 7 bases between them. This CDR3 contains 12 residues. The CDR3 region is CASNRNNEKLFF. The CDR3 DNA is TGTGCCAGCAACAGAAATAATGAAAAACTGTTTTTT.

The genes are TRBV7-9 and TRBJ1-1; a weak D match, TRBD1 (5 bases). The CDR3 runs to 14 residues. V shed 0 bases and J shed 2 bases, with 7 bases lying between them. Germline lookup yields CDR1 SEHNR and CDR2 FQNEAQ (reference sequence). In DNA, the CDR3 is TGTGCCAGCAGCTTAGCCAGGGTCAACACTGAAGCTTTCTTT. As protein: CASSLARVNTEAFF.

This clone was found a few times. The rearrangement uses TRBV3-1 (or the pseudogene TRBV3-2) and TRBJ2-7; D might be TRBD2 (6 bases). The length of the CDR3 is 15 residues. From germline, CDR1 is LGHDT and CDR2 YNNKEL (reference sequence). Trimming cost V 0 bases and J 1 base, with 10 bases left between them. The CDR3 coding sequence is TGTGCCAGCAGCCAAGATATCGGGGGATCCTACGAGCAGTACTTC. Translated, it gives CASSQDIGGSYEQYF.

The chain couples TRBV5-4 to TRBJ2-4; 7 nucleotides agree with TRBD2. The CDR3 loop spans 20 amino acids. Germline lookup yields CDR1 SGHNT and CDR2 YYREEE (reference sequence). V was clipped by 0 bases and J by 1 base; unmatched bases: 16. The CDR3 bases are TGTGCCAGCAGCTTGGCCGGGGGTAGCGGGTCCGTGATGGCCAAAAACATTCAGTACTTC. Encoded protein: CASSLAGGSGSVMAKNIQYF.

This chain joins TRBV20-1 and TRBJ2-1; TRBD2 agrees at 11 bases. The trim removed 3 bases at V and 5 bases at J, leaving 6 bases unmatched. CDR3 length: 15 amino acids. CDR1 is DFQATT and CDR2 is SNEGSKA in the germline V gene (reference sequence). This CDR3 is CSASSTSGTHNEQFF. CDR3 bases: TGCAGTGCTAGTTCGACTAGCGGGACTCACAATGAGCAGTTCTTC.

V and J are TRBV5-6 and TRBJ2-3; D is uncertain. This CDR3 contains 13 residues. Germline V gene lookup returns CDR1 SGHDT and CDR2 YYEEEE. V was cut by 2 bases and J by 2 bases, with 6 bases left in between. The CDR3 protein is CASSFSSTDTQYF. The CDR3 bases are TGTGCCAGCAGCTTTTCATCCACAGATACGCAGTATTTT. The complete variable domain, with remaining parts taken from reference TRBV5-6 and TRBJ2-3, reads DAGVTQSPTHLIKTRGQQVTLRCSPKSGHDTVSWYQQALGQGPQFIFQYYEEEERQRGNFPDRFSGHQFPNYSSELNVNALLLGDSALYLCASSFSSTDTQYFGPGTRLTVL.

V gene TRBV27 combines with J gene TRBJ2-2; tentatively, D is TRBD2 (6 bases). Trimming pared 8 bases from V and 4 bases from J, leaving 20 bases between. CDR1 and CDR2 (germline): MNHEY, SMNVEV (reference sequence). The CDR3 covers 16 residues. CDR3 region: CASSAGNVLGTGELFF. CDR3 coding DNA: TGTGCCAGCTCGGCGGGGAACGTTCTGGGCACCGGGGAGCTGTTTTTT.

This rearrangement joins TRBV29-1 to TRBJ2-3, with 9 nucleotides matching TRBD1. The germline CDR1 and CDR2 sequences are SQVTM and ANQGSEA. CDR3 length: 15 amino acids. The V gene end was trimmed by 2 bases and the J gene end by 2 bases; junction bases not matched to a gene: 5. The chain's CDR3 is CSVERTGVFTDTQYF. The CDR3 region has the DNA TGCAGCGTTGAAAGGACAGGGGTGTTCACAGATACGCAGTATTTT.

The chain links TRBV20-1 to TRBJ2-1; possible D gene TRBD2, 6 bases. V was clipped by 7 bases and J by 15 bases, with 19 bases between them. Germline V gene lookup returns CDR1 DFQATT and CDR2 SNEGSKA (reference sequence). CDR3 length: 11 amino acids. The CDR3 loop is CSVIDGRVGFF. The CDR3 DNA reads TGCAGTGTTATCGACGGGAGAGTTGGGTTCTTC.

This chain joins TRBV5-6 and TRBJ2-3; 8 nucleotides match TRBD2. V trimming: 5 bases; J trimming: 3 bases; junction bases outside the gene matches: 8. Germline CDR1 is SGHDT and CDR2 is YYEEEE. The CDR3 runs 15 residues. Here the CDR3 reads CASSGVSSGTDTQYF. CDR3 sequence (DNA): TGTGCCAGCAGTGGGGTGTCTAGCGGGACAGATACGCAGTATTTT.